Listed below are T cell receptor beta chains from one sample, sequenced in a study of blood T cells in healthy people across ages. TCRdb reanalysed the 5' RACE reads using MiXCR and keeps one entry per CDR3 protein. The table includes fewer than 600,000 distinct CDR3 sequences, about 26% detected once. These same records also appear under a second study, on T cells of mothers and their children.

Material for sequencing was blood. The receptors derive from a boy younger than 10 in good health. Both conserved end residues are trimmed from each CDR3.

>TRBJ1-6|TRBV6-5
ASRQMGGSNSPLH
>TRBJ2-1|TRBV4-1
ASSQGTSGEPSYNEQF
>NA|TRBV5-1
ASSSLMDGYEQY
>NA|TRBV3-1
ASSSGTGNYEQY
>TRBJ2-1|TRBV12-3/TRBV12-4
ASSSRWNEQF
>TRBJ1-2|TRBV6-1
ASSDGLPTGYGYT
>NA|TRBV10-2
ASKGGMNPEQY
>TRBJ2-3|TRBV5-6
ASSLKWWREREYSTDTQY
>TRBJ2-1|TRBV7-2
ASSLGGTSVLEQF
>TRBJ2-3|TRBV10-3
AIGMGDTQY
>TRBJ2-1|TRBV7-9
ASSPYQLSKFREQF
>TRBJ2-2|TRBV4-3
ASSQGHSTGELF
>TRBJ1-4|TRBV6-6
ASSYEGSREKLF
>TRBJ2-5|TRBV3-1
ASSLYGLAGGREETQY
>NA|TRBV30
AWSVRGGNEQF
>TRBJ2-7|TRBV7-9
ASRDGTAYEQY
>TRBJ2-5|TRBV14
ASSQERAWYQETQY
>TRBJ1-2|TRBV7-9
ASNLFGHGEIYGYT
>TRBJ2-1|TRBV7-3
ASSLTPHSYNEQF
>TRBJ1-2|TRBV5-1
ASSLAGDYGYT
>TRBJ1-2|TRBV20-1
SARVPDRGLGGYT
>TRBJ2-3|TRBV28
ASTSGGQGVTDTQY
>NA|TRBV29-1
SVEWVLAGAYNEQF
>TRBJ2-2|TRBV30
AWTPLAGELF
>TRBJ2-1|TRBV7-8
ASSRIAGGSSYNEQF
>TRBJ2-1|TRBV27
ASSLAGVNYNEQF
>TRBJ1-5|TRBV9
ASSPGVLEPQH
>NA|TRBV6-5
ASSYSGRAETQY
>TRBJ1-4|TRBV3-1
ASSQGTGFTNEKLF
>TRBJ2-1|TRBV5-1
ASSQAGPYNEQF
>TRBJ2-7|TRBV20-1
SARVAGGSGEQY
>TRBJ2-5|TRBV11-2
ASSPRGGRVQETQY
>TRBJ2-5|TRBV2
ASSEWASGQETQY
>TRBJ2-5|TRBV27
ASIANGGASETQY
>TRBJ2-4|TRBV29-1
GVAGLAKNIQY
>TRBJ2-1|TRBV7-9
ASSWTSGGHNEQF
>NA|TRBV4-2
ASSQERPTGTRPNEQF
>TRBJ2-2|TRBV29-1
SVADTGELF
>TRBJ2-1|TRBV6-2/TRBV6-3
ASSSGLATNNEQF
>TRBJ1-2|TRBV5-1
ASSPDRSGESVGYT
>TRBJ2-2|TRBV7-2
ASSFRQGGTGELF
>TRBJ1-1|TRBV3-1
ASSQMGHSNTEAF
>TRBJ2-3|TRBV27
ASSFLLAPSTDTQY
>TRBJ2-5|TRBV5-1
ASSDQGGQETQY